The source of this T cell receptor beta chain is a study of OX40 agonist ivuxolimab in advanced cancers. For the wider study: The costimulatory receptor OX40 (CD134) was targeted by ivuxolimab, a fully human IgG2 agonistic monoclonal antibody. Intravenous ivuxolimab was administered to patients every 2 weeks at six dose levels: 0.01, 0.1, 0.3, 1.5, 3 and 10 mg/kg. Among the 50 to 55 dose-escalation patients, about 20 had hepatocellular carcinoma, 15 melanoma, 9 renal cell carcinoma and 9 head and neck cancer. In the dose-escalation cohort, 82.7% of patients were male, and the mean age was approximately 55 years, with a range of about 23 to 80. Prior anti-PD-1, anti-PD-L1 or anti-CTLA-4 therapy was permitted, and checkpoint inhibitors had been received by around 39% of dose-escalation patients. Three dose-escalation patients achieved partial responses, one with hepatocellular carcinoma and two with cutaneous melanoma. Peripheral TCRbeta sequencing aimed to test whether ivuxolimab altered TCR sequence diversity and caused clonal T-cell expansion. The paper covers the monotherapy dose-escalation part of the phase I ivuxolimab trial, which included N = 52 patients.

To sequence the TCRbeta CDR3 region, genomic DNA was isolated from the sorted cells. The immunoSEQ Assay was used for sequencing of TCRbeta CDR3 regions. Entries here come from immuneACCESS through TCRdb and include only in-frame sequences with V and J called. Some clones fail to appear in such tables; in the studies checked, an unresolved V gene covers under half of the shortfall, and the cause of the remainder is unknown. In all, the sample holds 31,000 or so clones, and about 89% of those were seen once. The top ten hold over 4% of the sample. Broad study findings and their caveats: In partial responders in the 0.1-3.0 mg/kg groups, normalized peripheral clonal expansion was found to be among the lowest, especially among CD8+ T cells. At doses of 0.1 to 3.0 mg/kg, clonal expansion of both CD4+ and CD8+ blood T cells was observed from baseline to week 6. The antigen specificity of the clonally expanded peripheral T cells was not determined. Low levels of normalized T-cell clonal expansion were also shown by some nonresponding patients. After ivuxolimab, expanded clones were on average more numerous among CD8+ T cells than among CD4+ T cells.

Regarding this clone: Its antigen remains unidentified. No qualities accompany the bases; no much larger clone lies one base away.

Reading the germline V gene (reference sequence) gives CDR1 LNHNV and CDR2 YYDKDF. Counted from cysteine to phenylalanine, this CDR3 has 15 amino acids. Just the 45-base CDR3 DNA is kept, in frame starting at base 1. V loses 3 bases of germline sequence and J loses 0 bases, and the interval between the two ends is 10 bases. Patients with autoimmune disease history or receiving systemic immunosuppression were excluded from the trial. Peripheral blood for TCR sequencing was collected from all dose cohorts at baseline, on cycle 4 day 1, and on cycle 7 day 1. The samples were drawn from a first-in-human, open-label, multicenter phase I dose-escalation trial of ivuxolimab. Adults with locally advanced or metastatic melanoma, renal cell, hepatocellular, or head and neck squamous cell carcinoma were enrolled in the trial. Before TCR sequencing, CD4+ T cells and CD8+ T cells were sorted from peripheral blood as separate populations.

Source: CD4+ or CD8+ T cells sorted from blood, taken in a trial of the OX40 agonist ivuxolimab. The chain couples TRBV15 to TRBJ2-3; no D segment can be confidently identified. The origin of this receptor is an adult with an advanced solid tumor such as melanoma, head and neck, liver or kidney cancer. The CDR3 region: CATSSPTGSTDTQYF. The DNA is TGTGCCACCAGCAGTCCAACCGGGAGCACAGATACGCAGTATTTT.